This T cell receptor (beta chain) was recovered during a study of blood T cell repertoires in COVID-19. V was clipped by 7 bases and J by 5 bases; unmatched bases: 15. Germline CDR1 and CDR2: SGHAT and FQDESV (reference sequence). There are 16 residues in the CDR3. Assay used: immunoSEQ multiplex PCR; TCRdb lists only in-frame clones, some missing. The sample contains 300,000 to 400,000 clones, about 87% of which appear only once. The clonotype was recovered from a human donor in a cohort sampled during active COVID-19. The chain uses TRBV11-1 and TRBJ2-5; 8 bases map to TRBD2. Sequences were obtained from peripheral blood. The CDR3 is CASTIERGNIVETQYF. The DNA for the CDR3 is TGTGCCAGCACCATCGAGCGGGGGAACATTGTGGAGACCCAGTACTTC.